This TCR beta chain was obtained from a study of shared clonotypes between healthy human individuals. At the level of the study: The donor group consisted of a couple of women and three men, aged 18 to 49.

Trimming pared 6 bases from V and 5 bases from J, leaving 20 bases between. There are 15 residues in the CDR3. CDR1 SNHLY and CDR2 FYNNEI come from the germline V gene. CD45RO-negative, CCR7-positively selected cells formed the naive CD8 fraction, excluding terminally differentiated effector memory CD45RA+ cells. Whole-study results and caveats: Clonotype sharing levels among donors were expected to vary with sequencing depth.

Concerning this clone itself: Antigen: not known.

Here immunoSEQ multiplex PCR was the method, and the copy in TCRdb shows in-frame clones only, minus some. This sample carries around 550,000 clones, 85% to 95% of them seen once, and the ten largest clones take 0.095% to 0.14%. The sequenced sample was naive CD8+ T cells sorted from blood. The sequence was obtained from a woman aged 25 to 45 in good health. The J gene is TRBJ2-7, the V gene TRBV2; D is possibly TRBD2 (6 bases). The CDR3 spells CASRALTGTPNEQYF. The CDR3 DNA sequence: TGTGCCAGCAGAGCGCTGACCGGGACTCCTAACGAGCAGTACTTC.